This TCR beta chain is drawn from a study of CD8 T cells in Susac syndrome. Roughly 0.45 to 1 ug RNA was reverse transcribed with random hexamers. Multiplex PCR with immunoSEQ amplified the TCR beta CDR3 across 54 Vbeta and 13 Jbeta. Each CDR3 protein is one row after TCRdb ran MiXCR on the immunoSEQ multiplex PCR reads. Counted here are approximately 140,000 distinct CDR3 sequences, approximately 95% occurring once; the ten biggest clones make up roughly 0.29%. The sequence was collected from a human donor in good health. The source material was CD8+ T cells from PBMCs.

The CDR3 protein is CASSGSGSSSYNEQFF. CDR3 bases: TGTGCCAGCAGCGGTAGCGGGTCGAGCTCCTACAATGAGCAGTTCTTC. The chain couples TRBV9 to TRBJ2-1, with 7 bases aligning to TRBD2. CDR1 is SGDLS and CDR2 is YYNGEE in the germline V gene. The length of the CDR3 is 16 residues. V shed 3 bases and J 0 bases; nucleotides not matched to a gene: 6.